The clone carrying this T cell receptor beta chain occurred a few times. Its antigen is undetermined. The junction had 3 bases not matched to a gene; V was cut back by 4 bases and J by 0 bases. Germline V gene data show CDR1 as SGHRS and CDR2 as YFSETQ. The CDR3 has 14 residues. The data derive from a study of beta chain features in type 1 diabetes. Study overall: The patients were much like the healthy donors in age, gender and cell yields.

The whole isolated RNA underwent reverse transcription, so sequencing captured expressed TCRB transcripts. TCRdb's copy holds only in-frame clones and misses some; the assay was immunoSEQ multiplex PCR. The table records some 240,000 clones, approximately 11% of them present only once. Study observations and caveats: A closer apparent resemblance between naive, central memory and Treg TCRB repertoires was seen in patients than in healthy donors.

This sequence originates from a man aged 18 to 29 in good health. The sample was central memory CD4+ T cells from blood. The gene calls are TRBV5-1 and TRBJ1-1, with 7 bases identical to TRBD1. The CDR3 region is CASSRDSMNTEAFF. The DNA for the CDR3 is TGCGCCAGCAGCCGGGACAGCATGAACACTGAAGCTTTCTTT.